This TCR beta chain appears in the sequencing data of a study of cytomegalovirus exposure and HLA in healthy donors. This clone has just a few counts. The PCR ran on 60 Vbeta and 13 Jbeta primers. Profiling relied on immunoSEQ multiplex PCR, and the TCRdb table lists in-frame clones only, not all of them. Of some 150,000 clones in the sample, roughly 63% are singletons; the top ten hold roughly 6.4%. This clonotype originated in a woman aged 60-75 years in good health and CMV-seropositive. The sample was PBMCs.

CDR3 region: CASSPGTVNTEAFF. CDR3 bases: TGTGCCAGTAGTCCGGGGACAGTGAACACTGAAGCTTTCTTT. This chain uses TRBV19 with TRBJ1-1, with 7 bases matching TRBD1. This CDR3 contains 14 residues. CDR1 is LNHDA and CDR2 is SQIVND in the germline V gene (reference sequence). V shed 5 bases, J shed 0 bases, and the junction held 3 bases outside the gene matches.